Below, 21 T cell receptor beta chains from the same sample are listed, as sequenced in a study of CD8 T cells in cerebrospinal fluid in Alzheimer's disease. Each CDR3 protein gets one entry in TCRdb, which reprocessed the 10x single-cell sequencing reads and gives no DNA. The sample totals several hundred distinct CDR3 sequences; its top ten clones hold approximately 18%. The sequenced sample was cerebrospinal fluid. The receptors come from a human donor in good health.

This clonotype shows up as large by frequency. The chain employs TRBV18 and TRBJ2-1; the D gene TCRdb calls, TRBD2, cannot be checked with no DNA. The V gene's germline CDR1 is KGHSH and CDR2 LQKENI. The CDR3 covers 17 residues. The CDR3: CASSQISRGAGYNEQFF. Complete variable domain (other parts from reference TRBV18 and TRBJ2-1): NAGVMQNPRHLVRRRGQEARLRCSPMKGHSHVYWYRQLPEEGLKFMVYLQKENIIDESGMPKERFSAEFPKEGPSILRIQQVVRGDSAAYFCASSQISRGAGYNEQFFGPGTRLTVL.

This clonotype counts as medium-sized by frequency. This chain uses TRBV11-2 with TRBJ1-3; TCRdb outputs TRBD1, but without DNA this stays unchecked. CDR1 is SGHAT, CDR2 FQNNGV, per germline. This CDR3 region has 15 residues. CDR3 protein: CASSLRQGQGNTIYF.

By frequency, this clonotype is medium-sized (0.01 to 0.1%). The chain carries TRBV7-8 and TRBJ1-1. The V gene's germline CDR1 is SGHVS and CDR2 FQNEAQ. CDR3 length: 15 residues. The CDR3: CASSFMDGLNTEAFF.

According to its frequency, this clonotype is large. The CDR3 is CASSRTGGAGNSPLHF. The chain joins TRBV19 to TRBJ1-6; the TCRdb call, TRBD1, lacks DNA for checking. This CDR3 region has 16 residues. CDR1 and CDR2 (germline): LNHDA, SQIVND (reference sequence).

This clonotype is classed as medium-sized by frequency. V is TRBV12-3 or TRBV12-4 and J is TRBJ2-5; TCRdb's D call, TRBD2, is unchecked because there is no DNA. The CDR3 consists of 13 residues. CDR3: CASWASGVETQYF.

By frequency, this clonotype registers medium-sized. This chain joins TRBV7-8 and TRBJ2-7; TCRdb's assignment of TRBD1 cannot be checked, as there is no DNA. The CDR3 extends over 15 amino acids. CDR1 and CDR2 from the germline V gene are SGHVS and FQNEAQ. This chain's CDR3 is CASSLEGGGSYEQYF.

Its frequency marks this clonotype as medium-sized (0.01 to 0.1%). V usage is TRBV19 and J usage is TRBJ1-2. CDR3 size: 12 residues. The germline CDR1 and CDR2 sequences are LNHDA and SQIVND (reference sequence). This CDR3 reads CASSISVYGYTF. Based on the CDR3 plus reference TRBV19 and TRBJ1-2, the full variable domain is DGGITQSPKYLFRKEGQNVTLSCEQNLNHDAMYWYRQDPGQGLRLIYYSQIVNDFQKGDIAEGYSVSREKKESFPLTVTSAQKNPTAFYLCASSISVYGYTFGSGTRLTVV.

In terms of frequency, this clonotype is medium-sized. The genes are TRBV5-6 and TRBJ2-5; the D gene TCRdb calls, TRBD1, cannot be checked with no DNA. The CDR3 is made up of 15 amino acids. The germline gives CDR1 SGHDT, CDR2 YYEEEE. CDR3 amino acids: CASSLRQTGLGAQYF.

This clonotype counts as medium-sized (0.01 to 0.1%) by frequency. The chain uses TRBV18 and TRBJ1-5. The CDR3 consists of 15 residues. CDR1 is KGHSH and CDR2 is LQKENI in the germline V gene. The CDR3 loop is CASSPSMGGNQPQHF.

Measured by frequency, this clonotype is hyperexpanded. V usage is TRBV5-1 and J usage is TRBJ2-5; absent DNA, TCRdb's TRBD1 call cannot be checked. Germline assignment: CDR1 SGHRS and CDR2 YFSETQ. There are 13 residues in the CDR3. The CDR3: CASSLRGQETQYF. Looking up the rest from reference TRBV5-1 and TRBJ2-5 gives the full variable domain: KAGVTQTPRYLIKTRGQQVTLSCSPISGHRSVSWYQQTPGQGLQFLFEYFSETQRNKGNFPGRFSGRQFSNSRSEMNVSTLELGDSALYLCASSLRGQETQYFGPGTRLLVL.

This clonotype is identified as medium-sized from frequency. V and J are TRBV30 and TRBJ2-5; the TRBD2 assignment by TCRdb is unverifiable without DNA. The CDR3 is 14 amino acids. CDR1 is GTSNPN, CDR2 SVGIG, per germline (reference sequence). The CDR3 is CAWRIAGGQETQYF.

Judged by frequency, this clonotype is medium-sized. V is TRBV12-3 or TRBV12-4 and J is TRBJ2-7; TCRdb reports TRBD1, a call that lacks DNA to check it against. This CDR3 is built from 13 residues. CDR3 in amino acids: CASSRDRAYEQYF.

Considering frequency, this clonotype is medium-sized. The chain carries TRBV12-3 or TRBV12-4 and TRBJ1-5. This CDR3 region has 15 residues. The CDR3 reads CASSLGPRVGQPQHF.

This clonotype registers medium-sized (0.01 to 0.1%) by frequency. CDR3 sequence reads: CASSVPRDSHYGYTF. The chain combines TRBV9 with TRBJ1-2; the D call of TRBD1 rests on TCRdb alone, since no DNA is present to check it. CDR1 is SGDLS, CDR2 YYNGEE, per germline. CDR3 length equals 15 residues. Filled out from reference TRBV9 and TRBJ1-2, the complete variable domain reads DSGVTQTPKHLITATGQRVTLRCSPRSGDLSVYWYQQSLDQGLQFLIQYYNGEERAKGNILERFSAQQFPDLHSELNLSSLELGDSALYFCASSVPRDSHYGYTFGSGTRLTVV.

The chain is built from TRBV7-8 and TRBJ2-3; TCRdb's D gene call, TRBD2, goes unchecked for lack of DNA. The germline V gene has CDR1 SGHVS and CDR2 FQNEAQ. The CDR3 totals 17 residues. The CDR3 is CASSLAAFGGLLDTQYF.

By frequency, this clonotype registers large. V and J are TRBV11-1 and TRBJ1-1; the D call from TCRdb, TRBD1, cannot be confirmed without DNA. This CDR3 is built from 14 residues. Per the germline V gene, CDR1 is SGHAT and CDR2 is FQDESV (reference sequence). Here the CDR3 reads CASSWGRGGTEAFF.

By frequency, this clonotype is medium-sized (0.01 to 0.1%). The chain joins TRBV11-2 to TRBJ2-7; lacking DNA, the TRBD1 call made by TCRdb goes unchecked. Germline V lookup: CDR1 SGHAT, CDR2 FQNNGV. This CDR3 contains 14 residues. The CDR3 region is CASSLGQGWYEQYF.

This clonotype is called medium-sized based on its frequency. The rearrangement links TRBV14 to TRBJ1-2; lacking DNA, the TRBD1 call made by TCRdb goes unchecked. This CDR3 is 17 amino acids long. Germline loops: CDR1 SGHDN, CDR2 FVKESK. This CDR3 reads CASSQGSGFLGSYGYTF.

Measured by frequency, this clonotype is large. The V gene is TRBV7-9, the J gene TRBJ1-5; no DNA is available, so the TRBD1 call from TCRdb remains unchecked. The CDR3 covers 14 residues. CDR1 and CDR2 (germline): SEHNR, FQNEAQ (reference sequence). The CDR3: CASSLRGSNQPQHF. Full variable domain (missing parts from reference TRBV7-9 and TRBJ1-5): DTGVSQNPRHKITKRGQNVTFRCDPISEHNRLYWYRQTLGQGPEFLTYFQNEAQLEKSRLLSDRFSAERPKGSFSTLEIQRTEQGDSAMYLCASSLRGSNQPQHFGDGTRLSIL.

This clonotype is called medium-sized based on its frequency. The chain couples TRBV12-5 to TRBJ1-2. Germline CDR1 reads LGHNT; CDR2 reads FRNRAP. This CDR3 spans 17 amino acids. The CDR3 loop reads CASGLGTLRTAIYGYTF. The variable domain in full, completed from reference TRBV12-5 and TRBJ1-2, reads DARVTQTPRHKVTEMGQEVTMRCQPILGHNTVFWYRQTMMQGLELLAYFRNRAPLDDSGMPKDRFSAEMPDATLATLKIQPSEPRDSAVYFCASGLGTLRTAIYGYTFGSGTRLTVV.

By frequency, this clonotype is medium-sized (0.01 to 0.1%). CDR3 residues: CASSRTGQDTEAFF. The chain employs TRBV18 and TRBJ1-1; lacking DNA, the TRBD1 call made by TCRdb goes unchecked. The germline CDR1 and CDR2 sequences are KGHSH and LQKENI. This CDR3 has 14 residues.